The entry below gives a single TCR beta chain sequence along with its context. The protocol was immunoSEQ multiplex PCR, while the TCRdb copy is restricted to in-frame clones and leaves out a portion. The table includes some 7,000 clones, 88% detected once. The data stem from a study of tumor T cells in aggressive B-cell lymphoma. Germline-derived CDR1 and CDR2 are LGHNA and YSLEER. The CDR3 runs 13 residues. The J segment lost 7 bases and the V segment lost 1 base, leaving 3 bases of the junction unmatched. Sequencing was done on a sample of tumor tissue. The TCR was taken from an adult with diffuse large B cell lymphoma. Some clones in this sample may be carry-over from other donors' samples. V is TRBV4-3 and J is TRBJ1-1; 7 bases agree with TRBD1. In DNA, the CDR3 is TGCGCCAGCAGCCAAGTGCGACAGGGTGAAGCTTTCTTT. Translation: CASSQVRQGEAFF.